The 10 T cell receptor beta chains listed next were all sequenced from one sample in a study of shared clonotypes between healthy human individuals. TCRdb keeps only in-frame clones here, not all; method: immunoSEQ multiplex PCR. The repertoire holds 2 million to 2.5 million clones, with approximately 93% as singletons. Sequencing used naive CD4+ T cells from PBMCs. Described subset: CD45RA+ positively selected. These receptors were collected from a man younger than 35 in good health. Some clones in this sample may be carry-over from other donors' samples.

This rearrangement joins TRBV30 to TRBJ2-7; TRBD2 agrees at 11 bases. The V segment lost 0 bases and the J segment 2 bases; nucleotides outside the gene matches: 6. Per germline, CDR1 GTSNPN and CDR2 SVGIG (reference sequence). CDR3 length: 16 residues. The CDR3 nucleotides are TGTGCCTGGAGTGTAACCGGGACTAGCGGAACCTACGAGCAGTACTTC. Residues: CAWSVTGTSGTYEQYF. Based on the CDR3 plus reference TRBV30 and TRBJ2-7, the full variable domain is SQTIHQWPATLVQPVGSPLSLECTVEGTSNPNLYWYRQAAGRGLQLLFYSVGIGQISSEVPQNLSASRPQDRQFILSSKKLLLSDSGFYLCAWSVTGTSGTYEQYFGPGTRLTVT.

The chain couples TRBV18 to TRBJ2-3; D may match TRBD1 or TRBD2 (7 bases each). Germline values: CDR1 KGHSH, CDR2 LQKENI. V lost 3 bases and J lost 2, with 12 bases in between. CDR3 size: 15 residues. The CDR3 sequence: CASSPQGGFTDTQYF. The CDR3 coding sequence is TGTGCCAGCTCACCCCAGGGGGGGTTCACAGATACGCAGTATTTT.

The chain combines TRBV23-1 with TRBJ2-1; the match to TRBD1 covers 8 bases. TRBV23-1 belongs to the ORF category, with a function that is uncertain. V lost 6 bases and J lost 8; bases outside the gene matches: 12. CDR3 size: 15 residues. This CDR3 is CASSLRSQGAYEQFF. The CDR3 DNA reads TGCGCCAGCAGCCTTCGCTCCCAGGGGGCATATGAGCAGTTCTTC.

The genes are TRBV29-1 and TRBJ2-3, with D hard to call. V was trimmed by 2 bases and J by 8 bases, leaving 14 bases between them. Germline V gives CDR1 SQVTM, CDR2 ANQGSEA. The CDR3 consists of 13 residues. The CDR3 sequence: CSVEKERTGTQYF. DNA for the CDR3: TGCAGCGTTGAAAAAGAGAGGACCGGTACGCAGTATTTT.

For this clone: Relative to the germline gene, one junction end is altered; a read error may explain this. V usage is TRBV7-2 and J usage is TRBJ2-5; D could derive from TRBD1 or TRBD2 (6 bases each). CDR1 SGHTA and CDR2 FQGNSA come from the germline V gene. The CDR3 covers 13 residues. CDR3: CAGRSGAEETQYF. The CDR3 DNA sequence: TGTGCCGGCAGGTCGGGGGCCGAGGAGACCCAGTACTTC.

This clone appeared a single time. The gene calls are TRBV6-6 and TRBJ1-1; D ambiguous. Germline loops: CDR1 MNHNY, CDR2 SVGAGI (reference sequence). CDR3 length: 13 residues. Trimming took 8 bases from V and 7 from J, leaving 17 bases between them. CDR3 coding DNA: TGTGCCAGCCGAAAACCAGCAAGGGATGAAGCTTTCTTT. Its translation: CASRKPARDEAFF.

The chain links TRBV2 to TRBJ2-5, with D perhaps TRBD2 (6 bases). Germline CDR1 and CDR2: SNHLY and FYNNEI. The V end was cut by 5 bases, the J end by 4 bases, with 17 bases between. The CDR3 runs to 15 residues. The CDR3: CASSIIGTGGETQYF. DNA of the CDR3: TGTGCCAGCAGTATCATAGGCACCGGGGGAGAGACCCAGTACTTC.

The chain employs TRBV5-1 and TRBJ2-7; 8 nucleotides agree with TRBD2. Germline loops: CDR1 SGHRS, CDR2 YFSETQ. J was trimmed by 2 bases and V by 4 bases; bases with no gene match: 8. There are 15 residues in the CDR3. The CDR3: CASSPRGGRTYEQYF. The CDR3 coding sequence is TGCGCCAGCAGCCCCCGTGGCGGGAGGACCTACGAGCAGTACTTC.

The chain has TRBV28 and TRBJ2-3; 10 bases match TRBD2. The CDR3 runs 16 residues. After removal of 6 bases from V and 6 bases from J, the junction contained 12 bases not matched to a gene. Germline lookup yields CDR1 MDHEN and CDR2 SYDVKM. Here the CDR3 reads CASSLPLAGSTDTQYF. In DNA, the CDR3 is TGTGCCAGCAGCCTCCCACTAGCGGGGTCCACGGATACGCAGTATTTT.

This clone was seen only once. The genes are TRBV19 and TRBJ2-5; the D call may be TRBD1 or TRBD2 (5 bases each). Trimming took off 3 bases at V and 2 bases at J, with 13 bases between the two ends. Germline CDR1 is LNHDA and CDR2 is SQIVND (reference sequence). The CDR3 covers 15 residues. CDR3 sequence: CASSIVGTIQETQYF. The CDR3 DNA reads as TGTGCCAGTAGTATTGTGGGGACGATACAAGAGACCCAGTACTTC. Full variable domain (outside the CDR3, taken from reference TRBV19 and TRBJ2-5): DGGITQSPKYLFRKEGQNVTLSCEQNLNHDAMYWYRQDPGQGLRLIYYSQIVNDFQKGDIAEGYSVSREKKESFPLTVTSAQKNPTAFYLCASSIVGTIQETQYFGPGTRLLVL.